In this sample, the clone carrying this T cell receptor beta chain turned up a few times. Its target is unknown. This entry comes from a study of siplizumab effects on memory and regulatory T cells. Broader study findings: The apparent diversity of naive T cells exceeded that of memory cells, and naive T cells seemed to make a major contribution to the alloresponse. Siplizumab produced a significant drop in alloreactive sequences attributable to unstimulated CD4+ memory cells.

It was 100,000 or so TCR templates that were assayed per sample. Data came from immunoSEQ multiplex PCR; TCRdb stores just in-frame clones and leaves some out. The sample lists fewer than 85,000 clones; about nine tenths were seen once. The receptor comes from a human donor in good health. Sequencing was performed on Tregs sorted from blood.

CDR3 loop: CASSLRSGAGYTF. The CDR3 DNA is TGTGCCAGCAGCTTAAGGTCAGGGGCTGGCTACACCTTC. V usage is TRBV7-3 and J usage is TRBJ1-2, with a possible D match to TRBD1 (6 bases). The germline V gene encodes CDR1 SGHTA and CDR2 FQGTGA. This CDR3 comprises 13 residues. Trimming cost V 1 base and J 7 bases, with 10 bases left between them.